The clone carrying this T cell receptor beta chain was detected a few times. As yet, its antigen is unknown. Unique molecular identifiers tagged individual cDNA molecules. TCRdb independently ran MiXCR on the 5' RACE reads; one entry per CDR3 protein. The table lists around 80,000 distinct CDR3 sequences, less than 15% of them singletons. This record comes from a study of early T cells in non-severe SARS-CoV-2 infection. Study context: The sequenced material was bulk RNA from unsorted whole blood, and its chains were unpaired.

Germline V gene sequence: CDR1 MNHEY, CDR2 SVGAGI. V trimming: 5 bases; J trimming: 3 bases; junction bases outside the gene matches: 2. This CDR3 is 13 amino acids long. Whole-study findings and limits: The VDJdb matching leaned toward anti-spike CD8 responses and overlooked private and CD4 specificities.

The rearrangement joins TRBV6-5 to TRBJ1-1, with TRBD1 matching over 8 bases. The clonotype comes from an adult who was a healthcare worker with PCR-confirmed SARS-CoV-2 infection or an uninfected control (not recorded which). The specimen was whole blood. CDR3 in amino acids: CASSGRGHTEAFF. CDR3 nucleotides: TGTGCCAGCAGTGGCAGGGGGCACACTGAAGCTTTCTTT.